This TCR beta chain was sequenced during a study of early T cells in non-severe SARS-CoV-2 infection. Overall study context: The sequenced material was bulk RNA from unsorted whole blood, and its chains were unpaired. Notes on the study in general: VDJdb matching favored anti-spike CD8 responses, missing private and CD4 specificities.

Separate cDNA molecules each had unique molecular identifiers attached to them. TCRdb re-called the 5' RACE reads with MiXCR, one entry per CDR3 protein. Here the sample spans some 82,000 distinct CDR3 sequences, 6% to 7% being singletons. In the case of this clonotype: What it binds is not known.

Germline V gene lookup returns CDR1 SGDLS and CDR2 YYNGEE. V was trimmed by 0 bases and J by 4 bases, leaving 10 bases between them. The CDR3 extends over 14 amino acids. The V call is TRBV9, the J call TRBJ1-1; tentative D call: TRBD1 (5 bases). The sequencing input was whole blood. This clonotype was obtained from an adult who was a healthcare worker with PCR-confirmed SARS-CoV-2 infection or an uninfected control (not recorded which). CDR3 nucleotide sequence: TGTGCCAGCAGCGTAGCAGGGTCGGGCACTGAAGCTTTCTTT. This translates into CASSVAGSGTEAFF.